This TCR beta chain was captured in a study of shared clonotypes between healthy human individuals. Per germline, CDR1 LGHNA and CDR2 YNFKEQ. V lost 0 bases to trimming and J lost 4 bases, with 17 bases between them. CDR3 length equals 17 residues. This table comes from immunoSEQ multiplex PCR, and its TCRdb copy is limited to in-frame clones, with some not included. The sample records some 2.1 million clones, over 85% being singletons. CD8 cells classed as naive were CD45RO-negative and positively selected for CCR7, excluding terminally differentiated effector memory CD45RA+ cells. The specimen was naive CD8+ T cells from PBMCs. The clonotype was recovered from a man aged 18 to 29 in good health. Some clones in this sample may be carry-over from other donors' samples. The J gene is TRBJ2-3, the V gene TRBV4-2, with D possibly TRBD1 on 5 matching bases. The CDR3 DNA reads TGTGCCAGCAGCCAAGACTACCAGCACGTGGGGCCAGATACGCAGTATTTT. It encodes CASSQDYQHVGPDTQYF.